Below are 3 T cell receptor beta chains sequenced from a single sample in a study of low-dose radiotherapy and immunotherapy resistance in tumors. First-strand cDNA relied on TRAV- and TRBV-specific primers spanning alpha and beta chains. TCRs were put through 20 to 25 PCR cycles of amplification with Phusion. A constant-region primer and the V-primer adapter served as the primer pair. MiXCR was run by TCRdb on the reads, yielding one entry per CDR3 protein. Counted here are approximately 6,300 distinct CDR3 sequences, 80% to 85% occurring once; the ten biggest clones make up about 6%. The receptors were sampled from a human donor with advanced metastatic prostate, ovarian, gallbladder or colorectal cancer (not recorded which). This table probably holds off-target reads from a library built for another chain.

V gene TRBV7-2 combines with J gene TRBJ2-7; 11 positions agree with TRBD2. Germline lookup yields CDR1 SGHTA and CDR2 FQGNSA. Trimming removed 5 bases from V and 6 bases from J; junction bases left unmatched: 18. The CDR3 is made up of 18 amino acids. The CDR3 region is CASSRTLLAGGGGVEQYF. The CDR3 nucleotides read TGTGCCAGCAGCCGGACCCTCCTAGCGGGGGGCGGGGGGGTCGAGCAGTACTTC.

Remarks on this clonotype: The junction does not match germline at one end; this may be a read error. V gene TRBV19 combines with J gene TRBJ1-6; D unresolved. This CDR3 region has 12 residues. CDR1 and CDR2 (germline): LNHDA, SQIVND (reference sequence). The CDR3 bases are TGTGCCAGTAGGATAGAAAATTCACCCCTCCACTTT. It yields the protein CASRIENSPLHF.

The V gene is TRBV6-2 or TRBV6-3, the J gene TRBJ2-5; perhaps TRBD2 as D (6 bases). CDR1 is MNHEY and CDR2 is SVGEGT in the germline V gene. There are 15 residues in the CDR3. Trimming took 3 bases from V and 0 from J, leaving 11 bases between them. The DNA of the CDR3 is TGTGCCAGCAGTTATCTTGGCGGGAACCAAGAGACCCAGTACTTC. Encoded protein: CASSYLGGNQETQYF.